This paragraph reports one T cell receptor (beta chain). The antigen is unknown. The entry originates in a study of cytomegalovirus exposure and HLA in healthy donors. V lost 5 bases to trimming and J lost 1 base, with 14 bases between them. This CDR3 comprises 15 residues. Germline CDR1 reads MDHEN; CDR2 reads SYDVKM. General study findings and limits: Usually a TCR sequence was rare, but some public TCRs were found in many donors. There were about 160 TCR beta chains listed as cytomegalovirus-associated.

Profiling relied on immunoSEQ multiplex PCR, and the TCRdb table lists in-frame clones only, not all of them. The sample consists of approximately 65,000 clones, nearly 95% of them appearing once. The receptor was isolated from a man between 18 and 29 years old in good health and CMV-seropositive. This chain uses TRBV28 with TRBJ2-5, with a tentative D call TRBD2 (6 bases). The specimen sequenced was PBMCs. CDR3 loop: CASSPAQEGQETQYF. DNA of the CDR3: TGTGCCAGCAGTCCCGCCCAGGAGGGCCAAGAGACCCAGTACTTC.